The clone carrying this T cell receptor (beta chain) was seen ten or more times. What it binds is unknown. It was RNA transcripts that yielded the amplified TCR beta CDR3 regions. Primed by the HTBI set, a first-round RT-PCR was run on the TCR CDR3. TCRdb ran MiXCR on the multiplex PCR reads and lists one entry per CDR3 protein. Found here are roughly 800,000 distinct CDR3 sequences, roughly 40% of them singletons; the top ten hold 7% to 10%. This sample is drawn from a study of T cells in Graves' hyperthyroidism and ophthalmopathy. This CDR3 is built from 11 residues. Germline CDR1 is ENHRY and CDR2 is SYGVKD. The germline V and J ends were trimmed by 3 bases and 3 bases, with 3 bases remaining between them. The study's findings and limits: Researchers report that a 13 V-J model separated ophthalmopathy from stable hyperthyroidism. Most thyroid clonotypes with frequency above 0.001 were detected in blood. It was a median approximately 7.1 months before onset that the model predicted ophthalmopathy.

What was sequenced was blood. The rearrangement uses TRBV10-3 and TRBJ2-7, with unresolved D. The source is a man between 18 and 29 years old with Graves' hyperthyroidism. The CDR3: CAISEVYEQYF. For the CDR3, the DNA is TGTGCCATCAGTGAAGTCTACGAGCAGTACTTC.